This TCR beta chain was recovered during a study of tumor-infiltrating lymphocytes in primary liver carcinoma. Regarding the study as a whole: Unsorted bulk samples meant CD4+ and CD8+ repertoires went uncompared.

RNA was extracted from whole blood without cell sorting, alongside germline DNA. With a constant-region primer, TCR beta cDNA was made from approximately 450 ng of total RNA. Libraries covering TCR beta were generated through three nested multiplex PCR rounds (using a slightly modified ARM-PCR). TCRdb re-analysed the multiplex PCR reads in MiXCR, keeping a single row per CDR3 protein. The data show some 200,000 distinct CDR3 sequences, 65% seen once. Remarks on this clonotype: What it binds is unknown. A read error is likely, as this CDR3 ends without the conserved phenylalanine or tryptophan. Because the CDR3's place on the DNA is in doubt, the DNA is left out and the CDR3 is given as listed by TCRdb.

The sequencing input was peripheral blood. This receptor was identified in an older woman with primary liver carcinoma and hepatitis B virus infection.

The CDR3 here is CASSLDWVSLVGPYEQCL. This sequence joins TRBV11-2 and TRBJ2-7; the listed D gene, TRBD2, was not tested against the DNA. Per the germline V gene, CDR1 is SGHAT and CDR2 is FQNNGV. The CDR3 length equals 18 residues, ends included.